Sequencing of this T cell receptor beta chain was carried out in a study of cytomegalovirus exposure and HLA in healthy donors. Study-wide context: Across some 400 genotyped donors, more than 75% landed in the Caucasian-associated ancestry cluster. General study points: Later on, an analysis showed TCR association rates differing by HLA locus, with DRB1 the most and HLA-C the fewest.

PCR primers comprised 60 Vbeta and 13 Jbeta primers. Measured with immunoSEQ multiplex PCR; TCRdb has only the in-frame clones, and not every one. The sample records 160,000 or so clones, around 80% being singletons. At collection, donors were nominally healthy, but unrecorded immune exposures were probable. From germline, CDR1 is SNHLY and CDR2 FYNNEI. The CDR3 is 15 amino acids. V lost 7 bases and J lost 2; bases outside the gene matches: 6. Turning to this clone: Its antigen remains unknown.

Material for sequencing was PBMCs. The chain joins TRBV2 to TRBJ2-3, with 10 bases aligning to TRBD2. This TCR was recovered from a male donor in good health and CMV-seropositive. CDR3: CASTMSGGATDTQYF. CDR3 nucleotide sequence: TGTGCCAGCACTATGAGCGGGGGGGCCACAGATACGCAGTATTTT.